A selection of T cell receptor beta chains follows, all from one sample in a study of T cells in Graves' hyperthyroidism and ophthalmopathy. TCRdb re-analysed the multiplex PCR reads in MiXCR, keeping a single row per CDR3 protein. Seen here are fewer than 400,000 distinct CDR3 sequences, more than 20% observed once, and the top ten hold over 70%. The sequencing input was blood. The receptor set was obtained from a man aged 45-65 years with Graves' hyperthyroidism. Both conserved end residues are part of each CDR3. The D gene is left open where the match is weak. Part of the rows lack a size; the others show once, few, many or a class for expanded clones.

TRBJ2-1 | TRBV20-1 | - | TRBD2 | CSAPSAGVSYNEQFF | TGCAGTGCTCCTTCAGCGGGAGTTTCCTACAATGAGCAGTTCTTC
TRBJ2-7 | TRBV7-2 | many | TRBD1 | CASSLAGGAYEQYF | TGTGCCAGCAGCTTGGCAGGGGGCGCATACGAGCAGTACTTC
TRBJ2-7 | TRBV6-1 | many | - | CASSYGAGTYEQYF | TGTGCCAGCAGTTATGGGGCAGGCACCTACGAGCAGTACTTC
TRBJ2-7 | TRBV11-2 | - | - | CASSTVSGSYEQYF | TGTGCCAGCAGCACCGTTAGCGGATCCTACGAGCAGTACTTC
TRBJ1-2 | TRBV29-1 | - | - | CSVVRQNYGYTF | TGCAGCGTTGTGCGGCAGAACTATGGCTACACCTTC
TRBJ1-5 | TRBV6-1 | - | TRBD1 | CASSEDTGTGNQPQHF | TGTGCCAGCAGTGAAGACACCGGGACAGGCAATCAGCCCCAGCATTTT
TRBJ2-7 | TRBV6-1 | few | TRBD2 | CASGYAGGNEQYF | TGTGCCAGCGGGTATGCGGGAGGCAACGAGCAGTACTTC
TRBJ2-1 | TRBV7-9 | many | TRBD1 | CASSLIQTGTDEQFF | TGTGCCAGCAGCTTAATCCAGACAGGGACGGATGAGCAGTTCTTC
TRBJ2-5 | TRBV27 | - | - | CASSPWETQYF | TGTGCCAGCAGTCCGTGGGAGACCCAGTACTTC
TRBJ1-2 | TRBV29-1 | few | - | CSVEGPGGYTF | TGCAGCGTTGAAGGTCCGGGTGGCTACACCTTC
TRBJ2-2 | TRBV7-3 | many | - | CASSPPLLSTGELFF | TGTGCCAGCAGCCCCCCGTTGTTATCCACCGGGGAGCTGTTTTTT
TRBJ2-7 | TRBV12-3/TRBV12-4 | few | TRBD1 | CASSFGQVKSYEQYF | TGTGCCAGCAGTTTCGGACAGGTGAAGTCCTACGAGCAGTACTTC
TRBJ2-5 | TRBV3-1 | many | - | CASSFRRRRETQYF | TGTGCCAGCAGCTTTCGGCGTCGAAGAGAGACCCAGTACTTC
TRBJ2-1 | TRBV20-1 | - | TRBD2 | CSARLAGLNEQFF | TGCAGTGCTCGACTAGCGGGATTGAATGAGCAGTTCTTC
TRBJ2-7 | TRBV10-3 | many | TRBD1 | CAISESRQGLDEQYF | TGTGCCATCAGTGAATCCCGACAGGGGCTAGACGAGCAGTACTTC
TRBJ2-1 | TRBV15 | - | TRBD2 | CATSPGTSGGRAYNEQFF | TGTGCCACCAGCCCTGGGACTAGCGGGGGGCGGGCCTACAATGAGCAGTTCTTC